The 27 T cell receptor beta chains presented below share a single source sample, sequenced in a study of blood T cell repertoires in COVID-19. Some clones are missing from TCRdb's copy, which holds only in-frame ones; the method was immunoSEQ multiplex PCR. The profile shows some 270,000 clones, around 90% of them singletons. Sequencing was done on a sample of peripheral blood. Every receptor here comes from a woman aged 55-70 years with COVID-19, enrolled during active disease.

The CDR3 nucleotides are TGTGCCAGCAGCGGGACACCATATGGCTACACCTTC. Its protein product is CASSGTPYGYTF. The chain links TRBV6-2 or TRBV6-3 to TRBJ1-2; tentative D call: TRBD1 (6 bases). In germline, CDR1 is MNHEY, CDR2 SVGEGT. The CDR3 sequence is 12 residues long. V lost 6 bases, J lost 5 bases, and 10 bases lay in between.

With respect to this clone: The junction departs from the called germline gene at one end, perhaps through a read error. V and J are TRBV7-7 and TRBJ1-1; TRBD1 aligns across 7 bases. Per germline, CDR1 SSHAT and CDR2 FNYEAQ (reference sequence). The CDR3 sequence is 15 residues long. The CDR3 loop is CASSLAPQGLAEAFF. As DNA, the CDR3 is TGTGCTAGCAGCTTAGCCCCACAGGGGCTCGCTGAAGCTTTCTTT. Combining the CDR3 with reference TRBV7-7 and TRBJ1-1 gives the whole variable domain GAGVSQSPRYKVTKRGQDVTLRCDPISSHATLYWYQQALGQGPEFLTYFNYEAQPDKSGLPSDRFSAERPEGSISTLTIQRTEQRDSAMYRCASSLAPQGLAEAFFGQGTRLTVV.

The rearrangement links TRBV15 to TRBJ2-7; 11 bases match TRBD1. Germline assignment: CDR1 LNHNV and CDR2 YYDKDF (reference sequence). The CDR3 has 12 residues. Trimming removed 5 bases from V and 7 bases from J; junction bases left unmatched: 1. CDR3 loop: CATSWDRGEQYF. The DNA for the CDR3 is TGTGCCACCAGCTGGGACAGGGGGGAGCAGTACTTC.

V is TRBV7-6 and J is TRBJ2-5, with a tentative D call TRBD1 (5 bases). The CDR3 length is 15 residues. V gave up 5 bases and J gave up 0 bases, with 13 bases separating them. CDR1 SGHVS and CDR2 FNYEAQ come from the germline V gene. The DNA of the CDR3 is TGTGCCAGCAGCGTAGAAACAGGATACCAAGAGACCCAGTACTTC. It yields the protein CASSVETGYQETQYF.

In DNA form, the CDR3 reads TGTGCCAGCTCACCTGAGAGCACCGGGGAGCTGTTTTTT. Amino acids: CASSPESTGELFF. The chain recombines TRBV18 with TRBJ2-2; no reliable D call. V dropped 3 bases and J dropped 4 bases, with 6 bases sitting between them. The CDR3 is 13 residues long. Germline CDR1 reads KGHSH; CDR2 reads LQKENI.

The chain joins TRBV7-3 to TRBJ2-3, with 9 bases that match TRBD1. The V gene end was trimmed by 4 bases and the J gene end by 2 bases; junction bases not matched to a gene: 4. Germline CDR1 is SGHTA and CDR2 is FQGTGA. The CDR3 loop spans 15 amino acids. The CDR3 bases are TGTGCCAGCAGCTCGGGACAGGGCTACACAGATACGCAGTATTTT. The encoded protein is CASSSGQGYTDTQYF. The entire variable domain, with the rest obtained from reference TRBV7-3 and TRBJ2-3, is as follows: GAGVSQTPSNKVTEKGKYVELRCDPISGHTALYWYRQSLGQGPEFLIYFQGTGAADDSGLPNDRFFAVRPEGSVSTLKIQRTERGDSAVYLCASSSGQGYTDTQYFGPGTRLTVL.

The chain joins TRBV19 to TRBJ1-2; the D is unclear. Trimming pared 3 bases from V and 8 bases from J, leaving 16 bases between. CDR3 length: 14 residues. CDR1 is LNHDA, CDR2 SQIVND, per germline (reference sequence). The CDR3 DNA follows: TGTGCCAGTAGTATCCTCGGGATGCTTGGAGGCTACACCTTC. Its translation is CASSILGMLGGYTF.

The chain is built from TRBV6-6 and TRBJ1-2; 8 positions match TRBD1. The V and J ends lost 6 bases and 6 bases, in that order; junction bases with no gene match: 12. Germline lookup yields CDR1 MNHNY and CDR2 SVGAGI (reference sequence). This CDR3 region has 15 residues. Written as DNA, the CDR3 is TGTGCCAGCAGCCTGGACAGGGAGGTTCCAAATGGCTACACCTTC. This codes for CASSLDREVPNGYTF.

The chain carries TRBV4-2 and TRBJ1-3; TRBD1 matches at 11 bases. This CDR3 region has 18 residues. CDR1 is LGHNA, CDR2 YNFKEQ, per germline. Unmatched junction bases numbered 4, after V lost 0 bases and J lost 0 bases. The CDR3 loop reads CASSQEPGQGASGNTIYF. CDR3 sequence (DNA): TGTGCCAGCAGCCAAGAGCCAGGACAGGGGGCCTCTGGAAACACCATATATTTT.

The CDR3 here is CASSLGDGGPLREQYF. DNA for the CDR3: TGCGCCAGCAGCTTGGGAGACGGGGGGCCCTTGAGGGAGCAGTACTTC. The chain is built from TRBV5-1 and TRBJ2-7; TRBD2 might be the D (7 bases). The length of the CDR3 is 16 residues. The V end was cut by 0 bases, the J end by 7 bases, with 20 bases between. Germline-derived CDR1 and CDR2 are SGHRS and YFSETQ.

This clone was counted between two and nine times. The V call is TRBV18, the J call TRBJ1-1; 10 bases map to TRBD1. Germline values: CDR1 KGHSH, CDR2 LQKENI. V lost 4 bases and J lost 7; bases outside the gene matches: 6. The CDR3 loop spans 14 amino acids. CDR3 in DNA: TGTGCCAGCTCACTGACGACAGGGGGCGATGAAGCTTTCTTT. Its translation: CASSLTTGGDEAFF.

The chain combines TRBV27 with TRBJ1-3; 8 bases line up with TRBD1. The CDR3 sequence is 15 residues long. The J segment lost 4 bases and the V segment lost 5 bases, leaving 7 bases of the junction unmatched. The germline V gene has CDR1 MNHEY and CDR2 SMNVEV (reference sequence). Here the CDR3 DNA reads TGTGCCAGCAGTACACTTTCAGGGGGCGGAAACACCATATATTTT. It encodes CASSTLSGGGNTIYF.

The J gene is TRBJ1-2, the V gene TRBV7-3; D is possibly TRBD1 (5 bases). Germline V CDR1 and CDR2: SGHTA, FQGTGA. Trimming stripped 1 base from V and 5 bases from J, with 14 bases between. This CDR3 comprises 15 residues. CDR3 in DNA: TGTGCCAGCAGCTTAAATGCAGGGAAGACTTATGGCTACACCTTC. It translates to CASSLNAGKTYGYTF.

The CDR3 loop is CASSLTAGTEAFF. CDR3 DNA sequence: TGTGCCAGCAGTTTGACAGCGGGGACTGAAGCTTTCTTT. The chain is built from TRBV12-3 or TRBV12-4 and TRBJ1-1, with D maybe TRBD1 (5 bases). Trimming stripped 3 bases from V and 5 bases from J, with 10 bases between. This CDR3 is built from 13 residues.

V is TRBV4-1 and J is TRBJ2-6, with a possible D match to TRBD2 (5 bases). Trimming pared 6 bases from V and 1 base from J, leaving 25 bases between. This CDR3 comprises 20 residues. Germline CDR1 and CDR2: MGHRA and YSYEKL. The CDR3 nucleotides are TGCGCCAGCAGACAACCCGGAGGAGGCCGTAGTACATCTGGGGCCAACGTCCTGACTTTC. Its translation: CASRQPGGGRSTSGANVLTF.

The rearrangement links TRBV2 to TRBJ1-1; no reliable D call. This CDR3 region has 16 residues. Germline V gene sequence: CDR1 SNHLY, CDR2 FYNNEI. Trimming shortened V by 7 bases and J by 1 base, and 19 bases separated the two germline ends. This CDR3 reads CASNPASGIKNTEAFF. CDR3 nucleotides: TGTGCCAGCAACCCGGCGTCGGGGATTAAGAACACTGAAGCTTTCTTT.

The rearrangement links TRBV3-1 (or the pseudogene TRBV3-2) to TRBJ1-3; TRBD1 agrees at 10 bases. Germline values: CDR1 LGHDT, CDR2 YNNKEL (reference sequence). This CDR3 has 15 amino acids. V lost 3 bases, J lost 10 bases, and 9 bases stayed unmatched. Here the CDR3 DNA reads TGTGCCAGCAGCCACCGACAGGGGGCCGGTTGGACCATATATTTT. Amino acid sequence: CASSHRQGAGWTIYF.

The chain is built from TRBV18 and TRBJ2-3; TRBD1 matches at 8 bases. CDR3 size: 16 residues. The V and J ends lost 3 bases and 6 bases, in that order; junction bases with no gene match: 11. Germline lookup yields CDR1 KGHSH and CDR2 LQKENI. This CDR3 is CASSPQDRARADTQYF. DNA of the CDR3: TGTGCCAGCTCACCCCAGGACAGGGCGCGAGCCGATACGCAGTATTTT.

The rearrangement uses TRBV7-8 and TRBJ1-2, with 8 bases that match TRBD1. CDR1 and CDR2 from the germline V gene are SGHVS and FQNEAQ. The CDR3 sequence is 12 residues long. The V segment lost 7 bases and the J segment 7 bases; nucleotides outside the gene matches: 5. CDR3: CASTGGSFGYTF. CDR3 DNA sequence: TGTGCCAGCACAGGGGGCTCTTTTGGCTACACCTTC.

This clone showed up just once. The chain employs TRBV7-9 and TRBJ2-7; 10 nucleotides match TRBD1. Trimming at V came to 2 bases and at J to 4 bases, leaving 5 bases not matched to a gene. The CDR3 is 15 amino acids. Per the germline V gene, CDR1 is SEHNR and CDR2 is FQNEAQ (reference sequence). The CDR3 is CASSLHRDRGYEQYF. CDR3 nucleotides: TGTGCCAGCAGCTTACACCGGGACAGGGGTTACGAGCAGTACTTC.

The V call is TRBV27, the J call TRBJ2-7, with TRBD1 identical over 7 bases. CDR3 length equals 14 residues. The V gene end was trimmed by 6 bases and the J gene end by 9 bases; junction bases not matched to a gene: 14. Germline values: CDR1 MNHEY, CDR2 SMNVEV (reference sequence). The CDR3 sequence is CASSSRDRIRGQYF. CDR3 nucleotides: TGTGCCAGCAGCTCCCGGGACAGAATACGTGGGCAGTACTTC.

A note on this clone: The sample has other DNA sequences that encode this CDR3 too. The chain combines TRBV12-3 or TRBV12-4 with TRBJ1-1; D ambiguous. CDR3 length equals 13 residues. V was cut by 3 bases and J by 1 base, with 6 bases left in between. The CDR3 loop is CASSFAGNTEAFF. The CDR3 nucleotides are TGTGCCAGCAGTTTCGCGGGGAACACTGAAGCTTTCTTT.

The chain combines TRBV19 with TRBJ1-1; D unresolved. CDR3 length equals 14 residues. V gave up 11 bases and J gave up 4 bases, with 20 bases separating them. Germline assignment: CDR1 LNHDA and CDR2 SQIVND (reference sequence). The CDR3 is CASNRLGSGTEAFF. The CDR3 region has the DNA TGTGCCTCGAACCGCTTGGGGAGTGGCACTGAAGCTTTCTTT.

The chain recombines TRBV19 with TRBJ2-5; perhaps TRBD1 as D (6 bases). Germline V gene data show CDR1 as LNHDA and CDR2 as SQIVND (reference sequence). The V gene lost 4 bases and the J gene lost 0 bases, with 15 bases spanning the gap. CDR3 length equals 16 residues. CDR3 residues: CASSTSRRGNQETQYF. CDR3 DNA: TGTGCCAGTAGTACCTCCCGCAGGGGCAACCAAGAGACCCAGTACTTC. Full variable domain (remainder filled in from reference TRBV19 and TRBJ2-5): DGGITQSPKYLFRKEGQNVTLSCEQNLNHDAMYWYRQDPGQGLRLIYYSQIVNDFQKGDIAEGYSVSREKKESFPLTVTSAQKNPTAFYLCASSTSRRGNQETQYFGPGTRLLVL.

This chain uses TRBV19 with TRBJ2-2; tentatively, D is TRBD1 (6 bases). The CDR3 has 16 amino acids. Germline V gene lookup returns CDR1 LNHDA and CDR2 SQIVND (reference sequence). V lost 4 bases to trimming and J lost 1 base, with 13 bases between them. CDR3 bases: TGTGCCAGTAGTACGCCCGGGACAATGAACACCGGGGAGCTGTTTTTT. This encodes CASSTPGTMNTGELFF.

The V call is TRBV7-9, the J call TRBJ1-3, with 8 bases fitting TRBD1. V lost 3 bases to trimming and J lost 3 bases; unmatched junction nucleotides: 10. Germline CDR1 reads SEHNR; CDR2 reads FQNEAQ (reference sequence). CDR3 length equals 17 residues. In nucleotides, the CDR3 is TGTGCCAGCAGCTTTTCGATTCAGGGGGCGTTTGGAAACACCATATATTTT. The encoded protein is CASSFSIQGAFGNTIYF.

The rearrangement joins TRBV5-1 to TRBJ2-6; D gene uncertain. Germline-derived CDR1 and CDR2 are SGHRS and YFSETQ. V was pared by 4 bases and J by 0 bases, with 5 bases between. This CDR3 spans 14 amino acids. The CDR3 sequence is CASSLSSGANVLTF. The CDR3 bases are TGCGCCAGCAGCCTGAGCTCTGGGGCCAACGTCCTGACTTTC.